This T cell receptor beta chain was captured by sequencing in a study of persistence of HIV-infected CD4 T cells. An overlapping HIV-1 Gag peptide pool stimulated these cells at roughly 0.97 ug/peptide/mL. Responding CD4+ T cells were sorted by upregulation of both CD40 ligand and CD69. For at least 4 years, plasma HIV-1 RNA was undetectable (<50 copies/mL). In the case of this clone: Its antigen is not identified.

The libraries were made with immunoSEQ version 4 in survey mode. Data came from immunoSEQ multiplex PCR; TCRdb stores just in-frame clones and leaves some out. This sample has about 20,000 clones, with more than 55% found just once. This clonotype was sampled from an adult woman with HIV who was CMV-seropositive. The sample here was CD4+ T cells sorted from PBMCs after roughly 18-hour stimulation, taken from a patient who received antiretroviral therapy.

The CDR3 loop reads CSASPEGTDTQYF. Written as DNA, the CDR3 is TGCAGTGCTAGTCCCGAAGGCACAGATACGCAGTATTTT. The chain uses TRBV20-1 and TRBJ2-3; D unresolved. Germline V lookup: CDR1 DFQATT, CDR2 SNEGSKA (reference sequence). The CDR3 covers 13 residues. The V end was cut by 3 bases, the J end by 1 base, with 8 bases between.